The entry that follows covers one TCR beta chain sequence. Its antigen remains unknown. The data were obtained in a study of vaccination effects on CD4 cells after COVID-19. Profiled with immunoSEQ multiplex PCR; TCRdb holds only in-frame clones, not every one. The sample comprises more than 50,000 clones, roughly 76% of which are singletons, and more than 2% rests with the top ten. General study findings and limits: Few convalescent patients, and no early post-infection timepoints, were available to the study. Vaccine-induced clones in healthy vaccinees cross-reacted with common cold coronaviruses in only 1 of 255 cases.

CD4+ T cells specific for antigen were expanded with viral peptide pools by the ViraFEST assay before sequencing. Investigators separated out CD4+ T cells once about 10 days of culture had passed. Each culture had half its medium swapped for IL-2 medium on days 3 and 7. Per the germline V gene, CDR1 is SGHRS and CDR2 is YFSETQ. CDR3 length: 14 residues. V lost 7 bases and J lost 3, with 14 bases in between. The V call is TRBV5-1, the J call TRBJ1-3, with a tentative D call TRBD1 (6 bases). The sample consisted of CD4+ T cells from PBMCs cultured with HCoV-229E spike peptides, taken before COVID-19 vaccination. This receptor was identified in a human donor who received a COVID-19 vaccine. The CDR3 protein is CASAGGAVGNTIYF. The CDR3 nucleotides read TGCGCCAGCGCGGGGGGGGCCGTTGGAAACACCATATATTTT.